This TCR beta chain was identified in a study of blood T cell repertoires in COVID-19. About the study: Both acute and convalescent COVID-19 samples were obtained from the United States, Italy and Spain. Sample material is recorded as cDNA or gDNA derived from T cells, B-cell-depleted T cells, or PBMCs.

The Seattle patients joined while their infection was active and were tracked longitudinally afterward. A few counts support this clone. V was trimmed by 5 bases and J by 0 bases, leaving 13 bases between them. CDR1 and CDR2 from the germline V gene are LNHDA and SQIVND (reference sequence). The length of the CDR3 is 15 residues. Authors' processing steps: Amplification of reference gene primers was used by the study to estimate nucleated cell counts. The assay was immunoSEQ multiplex PCR, and TCRdb's table has in-frame clones only and misses some. V, J and clone size derive from that table, while D and trimming were established from the DNA sequence. The sample carries a few hundred thousand clones, about 90% recorded once.

The sequence derives from a woman between 45 and 65 years old with COVID-19, enrolled during active disease. This rearrangement joins TRBV19 to TRBJ1-1; maybe TRBD1 (5 bases). The sequenced material came from peripheral blood. The CDR3 loop is CASSLPTELNTEAFF. The CDR3 DNA follows: TGTGCCAGTAGTTTGCCGACAGAGTTGAACACTGAAGCTTTCTTT.